The source of this T cell receptor (beta chain) is a study of control samples from healthy donors and cancer patients. Unmatched junction bases numbered 2, after V lost 3 bases and J lost 3 bases. This CDR3 comprises 15 residues. Germline-derived CDR1 and CDR2 are SGDLS and YYNGEE. The data were produced by immunoSEQ multiplex PCR, yet TCRdb's version contains in-frame clones alone and is incomplete. Here the sample spans about 170,000 clones, 91% being singletons. The receptor was isolated from a woman aged 30 to 39 in good health. The material sequenced was blood. The J gene is TRBJ2-3, the V gene TRBV9; 12 bases agree with TRBD2. The CDR3 is CASSATSGRTDTQYF. CDR3 DNA: TGTGCCAGCAGCGCCACTAGCGGGAGGACAGATACGCAGTATTTT.